This is a list of T cell receptor beta chains from one sample in a study of cytomegalovirus exposure and HLA in healthy donors. The assay was immunoSEQ multiplex PCR, and TCRdb's table has in-frame clones only and misses some. The repertoire holds about 130,000 clones, with approximately 75% as singletons. Sequencing was carried out using PBMCs. The receptors originated from a woman between 40 and 55 years old in good health and CMV-seropositive. CDR3s include the opening cysteine and the closing phenylalanine or tryptophan. The D gene is left open where the match is weak. Expanded clones are given a class, and other clones once, few, many or no size at all.

j_gene,d_gene,abundance,v_gene,CDR3nt,CDR3aa
TRBJ2-3,TRBD2,NA,TRBV11-3,TGTGCCAGCAGCTTAGGGGTGGTCCTAGCGGGAGGGAGCACAGATACGCAGTATTTT,CASSLGVVLAGGSTDTQYF
TRBJ2-7,TRBD1,few,TRBV7-9,TGTTCCAGCAGCTCAACAGGGGACGAGCAGTACTTC,CSSSSTGDEQYF
TRBJ1-1,NA,NA,TRBV9,TGTGCCAGCAGCGTAGCAGGGGCGGACACTGAAGCTTTCTTT,CASSVAGADTEAFF
TRBJ2-1,TRBD2,NA,TRBV27,TGTGCCAGCAGCCGACTAGCGGGAGAGTTGAATGAGCAGTTCTTC,CASSRLAGELNEQFF
TRBJ1-5,NA,NA,TRBV6-4,TGTGCCAGCAGCCAGGGTTGGAGCCAGCCCCAGCATTTT,CASSQGWSQPQHF
TRBJ2-3,TRBD2,NA,TRBV9,TGTGCCAGCAGCGTTAGCGGGGCCCCCTCAGATACGCAGTATTTT,CASSVSGAPSDTQYF
TRBJ2-1,NA,NA,TRBV27,TGTGCCAGCAGTCCTTTCTCGGCGGGTTCCTACAATGAGCAGTTCTTC,CASSPFSAGSYNEQFF
TRBJ2-3,TRBD1,NA,TRBV11-3,TGTGCCAGCAGCGAACGGACAGGGCGGCTCACAGATACGCAGTATTTT,CASSERTGRLTDTQYF
TRBJ2-5,TRBD2,NA,TRBV14,TGTGCCAGCAGCTATTGGACTAGCGGGAGCGGCGAGACCCAGTACTTC,CASSYWTSGSGETQYF
TRBJ2-7,NA,once,TRBV9,TGTGCCAGCAGCGTAGACGGCTACGAGCAGTACTTC,CASSVDGYEQYF
TRBJ1-2,NA,NA,TRBV29-1,TGCAGCGTTCCGACAGGCCCTAACTATGGCTACACCTTC,CSVPTGPNYGYTF
TRBJ2-7,TRBD1,NA,TRBV9,TGTGCCAGCAGCACCGGGACAGGACCCTACGAGCAGTACTTC,CASSTGTGPYEQYF
TRBJ2-7,NA,NA,TRBV27,TGTGCCAGCAGTCGACGGGGCTACGAGCAGTACTTC,CASSRRGYEQYF
TRBJ2-2,NA,NA,TRBV7-3,TGTGCCAGCAGCTTAAGACCGACTATGCGGACCGGGGAGCTGTTTTTT,CASSLRPTMRTGELFF
TRBJ1-4,TRBD1,NA,TRBV9,TGTGCCAGCAGCGCTCGAGGACAGGCCCTTTCTGAAAAACTGTTTTTT,CASSARGQALSEKLFF
TRBJ2-5,NA,NA,TRBV6-4,TGTGCCAGCAGTGACCGACAGTTCAGGGAGACCCAGTACTTC,CASSDRQFRETQYF
TRBJ1-2,NA,NA,TRBV5-6,TGTGCCAGCAGCTTGGCACTGAACTATGGCTACACCTTC,CASSLALNYGYTF
TRBJ1-5,NA,NA,TRBV2,TGTGCCAGCAGTGATTCGGGGAGGGGGATCGGTCAGCCCCAGCATTTT,CASSDSGRGIGQPQHF
TRBJ2-3,TRBD2,NA,TRBV7-9,TGTGCCAGCAGCTTATTGGGTACTGGACTAGCGGGGACCTCAAATACGCAGTATTTT,CASSLLGTGLAGTSNTQYF
TRBJ1-1,NA,NA,TRBV7-3,TGTGCCAGCAGCTTAACCATAACGGGCACTGAAGCTTTCTTT,CASSLTITGTEAFF
TRBJ1-2,TRBD1,NA,TRBV2,TGTGCCACTATCCTTGCCGGCAGGGGGCTGAATGGCTACACCTTC,CATILAGRGLNGYTF
TRBJ1-2,NA,NA,TRBV11-2,TGTGCCAGCAGCAGGGGATTGGATGGCTACACCTTC,CASSRGLDGYTF
TRBJ2-2,NA,NA,TRBV7-9,TGTGCCAGCAGCTTAGAGGGGGAACCCGGGGAGCTGTTTTTT,CASSLEGEPGELFF
TRBJ2-7,TRBD2,few,TRBV9,TGTGCCAGCAGCGCTGGAGGGACTAGCGGATCTTACGAGCAGTACTTC,CASSAGGTSGSYEQYF
TRBJ2-2,TRBD1,NA,TRBV6-1,TGTGCCGGCAGTCAGGGGGCAACCGGGGAGCTGTTTTTT,CAGSQGATGELFF
TRBJ1-5,TRBD1,NA,TRBV30,TGTGCCTACATGGGACAGGGGAATCAGCCCCAGCATTTT,CAYMGQGNQPQHF
TRBJ2-7,NA,NA,TRBV9,TGTGCCAGCAGCGCCGGCGGGCAGTCCGCCTCCTACGAGCAGTACTTC,CASSAGGQSASYEQYF
TRBJ1-1,TRBD1,NA,TRBV18,TGTGCCAGCTCACCAAGGAGACAGGGGAACACTGAAGCTTTCTTT,CASSPRRQGNTEAFF
TRBJ1-2,NA,NA,TRBV2,TGTGCCAGCAGTGAAGGGCAGGGGACAGGCTACACCTTC,CASSEGQGTGYTF
TRBJ2-1,TRBD2,NA,TRBV19,TGTGCCAGTAGGGCCCCCGGGGGGGCCAACAATGAGCAGTTCTTC,CASRAPGGANNEQFF
TRBJ2-7,NA,NA,TRBV7-9,TGTGCCAGCAGATTATCGGAGGCTACCTCAGAGCAGTACTTC,CASRLSEATSEQYF
TRBJ2-2,NA,NA,TRBV5-1,TGCGCCAGCAGCTTCTCAGCGAGTTCGAACACCGGGGAGCTGTTTTTT,CASSFSASSNTGELFF
TRBJ1-5,TRBD1,NA,TRBV10-3,TGTGCCATCAGTCAAAATACAGGGGTGGGTCAGCCCCAGCATTTT,CAISQNTGVGQPQHF